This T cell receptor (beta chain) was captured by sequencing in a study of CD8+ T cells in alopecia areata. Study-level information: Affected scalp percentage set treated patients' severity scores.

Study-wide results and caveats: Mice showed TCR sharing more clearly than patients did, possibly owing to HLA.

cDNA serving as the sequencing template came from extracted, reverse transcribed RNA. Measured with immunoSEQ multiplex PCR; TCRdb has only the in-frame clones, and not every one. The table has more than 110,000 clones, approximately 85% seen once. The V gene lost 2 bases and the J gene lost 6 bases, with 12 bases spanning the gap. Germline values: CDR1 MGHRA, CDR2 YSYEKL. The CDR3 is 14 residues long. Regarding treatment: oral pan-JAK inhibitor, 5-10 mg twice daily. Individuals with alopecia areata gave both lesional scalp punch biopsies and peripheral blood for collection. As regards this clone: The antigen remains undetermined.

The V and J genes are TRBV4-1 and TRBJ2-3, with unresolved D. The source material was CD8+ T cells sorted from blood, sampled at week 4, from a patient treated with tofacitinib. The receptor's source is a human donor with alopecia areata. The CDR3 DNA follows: TGCGCCAGCAGCCAATCAGCCCTGAGGGATACGCAGTATTTT. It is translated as CASSQSALRDTQYF.